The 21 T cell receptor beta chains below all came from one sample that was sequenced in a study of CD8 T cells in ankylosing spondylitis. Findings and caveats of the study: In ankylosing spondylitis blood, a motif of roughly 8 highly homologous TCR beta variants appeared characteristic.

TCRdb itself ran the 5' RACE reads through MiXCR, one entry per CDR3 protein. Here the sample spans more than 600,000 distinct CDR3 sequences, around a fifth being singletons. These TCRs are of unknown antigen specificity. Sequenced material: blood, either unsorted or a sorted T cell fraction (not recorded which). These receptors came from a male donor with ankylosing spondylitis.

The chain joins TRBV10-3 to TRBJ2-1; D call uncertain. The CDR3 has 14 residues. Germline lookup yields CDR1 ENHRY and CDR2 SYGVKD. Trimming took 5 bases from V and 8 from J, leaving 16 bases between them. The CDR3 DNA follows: TGTGCCATCAGTCAAACCCTAGAGGCGTATGAGCAGTTCTTC. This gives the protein CAISQTLEAYEQFF.

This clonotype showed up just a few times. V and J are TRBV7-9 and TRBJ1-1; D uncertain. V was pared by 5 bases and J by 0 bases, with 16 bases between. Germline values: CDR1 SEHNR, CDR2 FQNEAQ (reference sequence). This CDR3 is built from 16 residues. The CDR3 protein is CASSPRVVVVNTEAFF. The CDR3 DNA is TGTGCCAGCAGCCCGAGGGTTGTGGTGGTGAACACTGAAGCTTTCTTT.

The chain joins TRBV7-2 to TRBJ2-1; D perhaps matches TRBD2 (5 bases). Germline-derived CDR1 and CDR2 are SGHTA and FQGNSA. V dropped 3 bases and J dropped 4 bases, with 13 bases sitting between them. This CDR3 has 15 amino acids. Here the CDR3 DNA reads TGTGCCAGCAGCTTCGAGGTAGGAGGATACAATGAGCAGTTCTTC. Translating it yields CASSFEVGGYNEQFF.

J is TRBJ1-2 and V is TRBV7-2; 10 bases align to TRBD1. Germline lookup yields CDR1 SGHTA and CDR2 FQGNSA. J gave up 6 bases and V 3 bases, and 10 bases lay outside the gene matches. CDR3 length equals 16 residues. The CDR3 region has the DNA TGTGCCAGCAGCTTTTTACCTCGGACAGGGGGGGATGGCTACACCTTC. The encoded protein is CASSFLPRTGGDGYTF.

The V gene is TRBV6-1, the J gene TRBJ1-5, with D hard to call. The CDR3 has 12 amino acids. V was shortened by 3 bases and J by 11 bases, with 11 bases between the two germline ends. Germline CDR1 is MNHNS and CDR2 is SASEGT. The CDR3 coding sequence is TGTGCCAGCAGTGAGGCTCCCCCGGCCCAGCATTTT. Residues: CASSEAPPAQHF.

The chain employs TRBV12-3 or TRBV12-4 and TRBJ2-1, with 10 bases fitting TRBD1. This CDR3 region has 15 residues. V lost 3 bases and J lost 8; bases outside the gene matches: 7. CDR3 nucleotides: TGTGCCAGCAGTTTGGGATGGGACAGGGGCGATGAGCAGTTCTTC. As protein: CASSLGWDRGDEQFF.

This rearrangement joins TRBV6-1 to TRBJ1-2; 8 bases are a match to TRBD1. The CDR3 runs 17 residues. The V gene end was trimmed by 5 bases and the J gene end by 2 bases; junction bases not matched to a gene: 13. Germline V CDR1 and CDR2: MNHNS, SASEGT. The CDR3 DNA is TGTGCCAGCAGTCGGGGGGCAGGGGGCGCGAAAAACTATGGCTACACCTTC. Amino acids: CASSRGAGGAKNYGYTF.

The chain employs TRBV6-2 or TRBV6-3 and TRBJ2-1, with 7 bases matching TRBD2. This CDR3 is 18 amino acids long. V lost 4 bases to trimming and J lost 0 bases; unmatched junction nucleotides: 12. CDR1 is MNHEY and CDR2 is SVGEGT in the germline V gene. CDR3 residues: CASSSTTSVKNSYNEQFF. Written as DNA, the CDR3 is TGTGCCAGCAGTTCCACCACTAGCGTGAAGAACTCCTACAATGAGCAGTTCTTC.

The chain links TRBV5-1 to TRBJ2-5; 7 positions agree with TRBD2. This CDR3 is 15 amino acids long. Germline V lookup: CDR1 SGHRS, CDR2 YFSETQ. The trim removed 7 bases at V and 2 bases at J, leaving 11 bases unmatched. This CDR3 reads CASLRGLHEQETQYF. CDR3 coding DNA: TGCGCCAGCCTTCGGGGACTACATGAACAAGAGACCCAGTACTTC. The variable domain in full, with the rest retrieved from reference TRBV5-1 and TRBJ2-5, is KAGVTQTPRYLIKTRGQQVTLSCSPISGHRSVSWYQQTPGQGLQFLFEYFSETQRNKGNFPGRFSGRQFSNSRSEMNVSTLELGDSALYLCASLRGLHEQETQYFGPGTRLLVL.

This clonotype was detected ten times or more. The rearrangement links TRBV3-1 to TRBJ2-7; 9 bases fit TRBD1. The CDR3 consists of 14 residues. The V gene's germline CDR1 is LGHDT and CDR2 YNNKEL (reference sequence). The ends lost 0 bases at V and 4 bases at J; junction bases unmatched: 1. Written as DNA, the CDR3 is TGTGCCAGCAGCCAAGAGGGACAGGGATACGAGCAGTACTTC. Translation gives CASSQEGQGYEQYF.

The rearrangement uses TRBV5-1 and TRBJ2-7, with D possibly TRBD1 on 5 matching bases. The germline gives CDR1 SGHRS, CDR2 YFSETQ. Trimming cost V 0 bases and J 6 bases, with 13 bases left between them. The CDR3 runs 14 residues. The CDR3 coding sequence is TGCGCCAGCAGCTTGGATCGGCAGGGCGTCGAGCAGTACTTC. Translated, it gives CASSLDRQGVEQYF.

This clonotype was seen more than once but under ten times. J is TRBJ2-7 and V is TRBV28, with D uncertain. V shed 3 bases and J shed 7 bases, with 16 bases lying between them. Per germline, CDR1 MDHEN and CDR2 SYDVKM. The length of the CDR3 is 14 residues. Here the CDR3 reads CASSFPTPMGEQYF. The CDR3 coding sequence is TGTGCCAGCAGTTTCCCCACCCCTATGGGGGAGCAGTACTTC.

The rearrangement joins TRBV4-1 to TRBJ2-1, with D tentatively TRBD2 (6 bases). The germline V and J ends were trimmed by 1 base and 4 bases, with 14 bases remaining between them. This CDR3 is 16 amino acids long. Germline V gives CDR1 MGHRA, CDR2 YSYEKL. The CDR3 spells CASSQVSAGLYNEQFF. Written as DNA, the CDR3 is TGCGCCAGCAGCCAAGTCAGCGCGGGATTATACAATGAGCAGTTCTTC.

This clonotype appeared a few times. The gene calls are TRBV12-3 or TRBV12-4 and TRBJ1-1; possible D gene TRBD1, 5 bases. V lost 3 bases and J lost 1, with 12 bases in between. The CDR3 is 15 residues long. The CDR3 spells CASSFVQGPNTEAFF. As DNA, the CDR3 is TGTGCCAGCAGTTTCGTTCAGGGCCCGAACACTGAAGCTTTCTTT.

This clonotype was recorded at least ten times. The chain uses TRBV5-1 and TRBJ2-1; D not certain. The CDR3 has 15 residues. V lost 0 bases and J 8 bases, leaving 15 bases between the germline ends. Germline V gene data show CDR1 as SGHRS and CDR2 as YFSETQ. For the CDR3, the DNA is TGCGCCAGCAGCTTGGCCGGCCTAGTTTTCGATGAGCAGTTCTTC. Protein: CASSLAGLVFDEQFF.

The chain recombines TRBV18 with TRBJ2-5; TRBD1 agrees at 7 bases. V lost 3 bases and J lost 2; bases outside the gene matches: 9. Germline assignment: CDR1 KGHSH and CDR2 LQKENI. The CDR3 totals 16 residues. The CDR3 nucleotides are TGTGCCAGCTCACCTCCCGGGACAGTGCTTCAAGAGACCCAGTACTTC. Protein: CASSPPGTVLQETQYF.

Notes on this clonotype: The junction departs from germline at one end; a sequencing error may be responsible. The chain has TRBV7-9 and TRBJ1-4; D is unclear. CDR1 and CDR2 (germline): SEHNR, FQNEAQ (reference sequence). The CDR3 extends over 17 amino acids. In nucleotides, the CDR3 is TGTGCCAGCAGCCTAGCGGACGGACGTATTCCTAATGAAAAACTGTTTTTT. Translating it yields CASSLADGRIPNEKLFF.

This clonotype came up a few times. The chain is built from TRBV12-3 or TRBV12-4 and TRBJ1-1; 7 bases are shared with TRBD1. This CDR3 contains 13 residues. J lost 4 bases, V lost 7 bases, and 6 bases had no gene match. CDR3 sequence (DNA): TGTGCCAGCAACCCCGGGACAGCCACTGAAGCTTTCTTT. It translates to CASNPGTATEAFF.

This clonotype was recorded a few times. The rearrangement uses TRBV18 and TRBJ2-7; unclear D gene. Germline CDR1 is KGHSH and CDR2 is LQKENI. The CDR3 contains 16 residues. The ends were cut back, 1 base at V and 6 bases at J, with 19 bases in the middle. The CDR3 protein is CASSPRLTPIFGEQYF. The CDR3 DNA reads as TGTGCCAGCTCACCACGTTTGACACCTATTTTCGGCGAGCAGTACTTC. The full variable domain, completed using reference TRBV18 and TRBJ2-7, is NAGVMQNPRHLVRRRGQEARLRCSPMKGHSHVYWYRQLPEEGLKFMVYLQKENIIDESGMPKERFSAEFPKEGPSILRIQQVVRGDSAAYFCASSPRLTPIFGEQYFGPGTRLTVT.

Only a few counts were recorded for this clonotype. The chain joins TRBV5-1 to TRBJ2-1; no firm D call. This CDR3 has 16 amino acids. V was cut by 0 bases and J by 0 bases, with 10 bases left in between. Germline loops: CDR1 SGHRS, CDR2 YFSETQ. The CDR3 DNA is TGCGCCAGCAGCTTGGACCGAGCAAGCTCCTACAATGAGCAGTTCTTC. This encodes CASSLDRASSYNEQFF.

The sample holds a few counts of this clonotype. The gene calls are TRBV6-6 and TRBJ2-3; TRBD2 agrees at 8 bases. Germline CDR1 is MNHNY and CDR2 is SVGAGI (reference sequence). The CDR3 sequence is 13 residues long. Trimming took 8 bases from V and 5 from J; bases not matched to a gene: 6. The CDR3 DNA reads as TGTGCCAGCGGCCGGGGGGGCATAGATACGCAGTATTTT. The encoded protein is CASGRGGIDTQYF.